What follows is one T cell receptor (beta chain) and its context. Its antigen is unidentified. Germline CDR1 reads SGHVS; CDR2 reads FQNEAQ. The CDR3 has 16 residues. J was trimmed by 2 bases and V by 5 bases; bases with no gene match: 7. This sample stems from a study of STAT5B mutations in CD4+ large granular lymphocyte leukemia. Profiled with immunoSEQ multiplex PCR; TCRdb holds only in-frame clones, not every one. The sample has over 20,000 clones, roughly 79% seen once. Study-wide points: The CD4+ versus CD8+ T-LGLL clonality difference may reflect limited sample size.

Specimen: CD4+ T cells from blood buffy coats. The V and J genes are TRBV7-8 and TRBJ2-7; 12 nucleotides line up with TRBD2. The clonotype was recovered from a human donor in good health. In nucleotides, the CDR3 is TGTGCCAGCAGCAAAAGGACTAGCGGGGCCACCTACGAGCAGTACTTC. It yields the protein CASSKRTSGATYEQYF.